The 5 T cell receptor beta chains in this list originate from one sample, sequenced in a study of cytomegalovirus exposure and HLA in healthy donors. The PCR used 60 Vbeta and 13 Jbeta primers. This table comes from immunoSEQ multiplex PCR, and its TCRdb copy is limited to in-frame clones, with some not included. This sample carries some 43,000 clones, with approximately 1.8% going to the ten biggest clones. The sequencing sample was made of PBMCs. The receptors stem from a woman between 25 and 40 years old in good health and CMV-seronegative.

The chain carries TRBV6-6 and TRBJ2-7, with 7 bases matching TRBD2. Losses at the gene ends were 2 bases for V and 3 bases for J; bases not matched to a gene: 7. The length of the CDR3 is 15 residues. Germline CDR1 MNHNY, CDR2 SVGAGI (reference sequence). The CDR3 DNA follows: TGTGCCAGCAGTTACGATGAACTAGCGAGCTACGAGCAGTACTTC. Translation gives CASSYDELASYEQYF.

V usage is TRBV27 and J usage is TRBJ1-1; unclear D gene. V lost 5 bases and J lost 3, with 10 bases in between. CDR1 and CDR2 from the germline V gene are MNHEY and SMNVEV (reference sequence). The CDR3 is 13 amino acids. The CDR3 DNA sequence: TGTGCCAGCAGTCAGCAGACTTACACTGAAGCTTTCTTT. It is translated as CASSQQTYTEAFF.

The chain employs TRBV19 and TRBJ1-1; D is ambiguous. V was cut by 1 base and J by 2 bases, with 8 bases left in between. CDR1 and CDR2 (germline): LNHDA, SQIVND (reference sequence). The CDR3 consists of 14 residues. This CDR3 reads CASSIGLYNTEAFF. In DNA form, the CDR3 reads TGTGCCAGTAGTATAGGACTGTACAACACTGAAGCTTTCTTT.

J is TRBJ2-1 and V is TRBV4-1, with 11 positions matching TRBD1. The germline gives CDR1 MGHRA, CDR2 YSYEKL. The CDR3 spans 15 residues. V lost 2 bases to trimming and J lost 9 bases; unmatched junction nucleotides: 6. For the CDR3, the DNA is TGCGCCAGCAGCCAACCGGGACAGGGGGTCGGTGAGCAGTTCTTC. This codes for CASSQPGQGVGEQFF.

The V and J genes are TRBV6-1 and TRBJ2-7, with D uncertain. The V end was cut by 2 bases, the J end by 0 bases, with 2 bases between. The CDR3 consists of 12 residues. Per the germline V gene, CDR1 is MNHNS and CDR2 is SASEGT. CDR3 region: CASSEHSYEQYF. CDR3 sequence (DNA): TGTGCCAGCAGTGAACACTCCTACGAGCAGTACTTC.